This TCR beta chain was sequenced during a study of blood T cell repertoires in COVID-19. Study details: From T cells, B-cell-depleted T cells, or PBMCs came the material, which was cDNA or gDNA.

Profiling relied on immunoSEQ multiplex PCR, and the TCRdb table lists in-frame clones only, not all of them. The sample yields fewer than 500,000 clones, about 85% seen once. The V gene's germline CDR1 is DFQATT and CDR2 SNEGSKA (reference sequence). The ends lost 3 bases at V and 3 bases at J; junction bases unmatched: 7. The CDR3 is 15 amino acids. Participants were aged roughly 18 to 89 years, lived in over 20 US areas, and enrolled virtually. Assignment of participants to cohorts was predicated upon participant-reported clinical history. Two consecutive negative NP/OP PCR tests, clearance, or resolved symptoms defined Cohort 3 recovery.

The TCR comes from a woman aged 18-30 years who had recovered from COVID-19. This chain joins TRBV20-1 and TRBJ2-3, with 9 bases aligning to TRBD1. The sample consisted of PBMCs or T cells enriched from blood (not recorded which). The CDR3, as DNA: TGCAGTGCTAGTGAGGGACAGGGTCTGACAGATACGCAGTATTTT. Translated: CSASEGQGLTDTQYF.